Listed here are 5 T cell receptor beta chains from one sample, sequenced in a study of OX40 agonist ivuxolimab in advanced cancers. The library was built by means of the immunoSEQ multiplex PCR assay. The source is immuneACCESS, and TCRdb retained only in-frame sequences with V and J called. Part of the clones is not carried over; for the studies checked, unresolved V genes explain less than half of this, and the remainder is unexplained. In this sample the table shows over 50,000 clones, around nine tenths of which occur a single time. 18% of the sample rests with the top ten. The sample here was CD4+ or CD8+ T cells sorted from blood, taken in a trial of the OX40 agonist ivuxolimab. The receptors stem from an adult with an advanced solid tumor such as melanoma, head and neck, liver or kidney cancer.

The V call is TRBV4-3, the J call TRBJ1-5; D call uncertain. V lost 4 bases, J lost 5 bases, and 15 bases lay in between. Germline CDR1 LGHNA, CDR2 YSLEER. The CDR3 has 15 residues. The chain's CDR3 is CASSRILKEDQPQHF. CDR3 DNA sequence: TGCGCCAGCAGCCGAATCCTAAAGGAAGATCAGCCCCAGCATTTT.

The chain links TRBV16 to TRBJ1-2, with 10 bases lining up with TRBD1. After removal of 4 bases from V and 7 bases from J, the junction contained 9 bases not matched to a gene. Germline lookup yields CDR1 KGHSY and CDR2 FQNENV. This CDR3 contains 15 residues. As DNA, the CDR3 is TGTGCCAGCAGCCGTGGCGAACGGGACAGGGGTGGCTACACCTTC. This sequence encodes CASSRGERDRGGYTF.

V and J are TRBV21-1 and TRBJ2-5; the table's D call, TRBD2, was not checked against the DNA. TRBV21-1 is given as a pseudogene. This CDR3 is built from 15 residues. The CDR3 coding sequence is TGTGCCAGCAACCGACTAGCGGGAGAGGGCGAGACCCAGTACTTC. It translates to CASNRLAGEGETQYF.

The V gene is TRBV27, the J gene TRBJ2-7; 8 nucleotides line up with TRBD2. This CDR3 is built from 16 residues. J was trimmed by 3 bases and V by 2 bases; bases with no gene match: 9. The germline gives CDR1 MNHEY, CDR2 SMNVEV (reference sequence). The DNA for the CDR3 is TGTGCCAGCAGTTTACTCGGACCCGCGGGGGGCTACGAGCAGTACTTC. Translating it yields CASSLLGPAGGYEQYF.

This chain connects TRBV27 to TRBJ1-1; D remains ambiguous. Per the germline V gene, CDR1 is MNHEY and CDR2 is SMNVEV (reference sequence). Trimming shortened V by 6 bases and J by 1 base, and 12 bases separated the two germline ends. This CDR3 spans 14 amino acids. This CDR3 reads CASSQGGTNTEAFF. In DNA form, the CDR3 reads TGTGCCAGCAGCCAAGGTGGAACGAACACTGAAGCTTTCTTT.